The T cell receptor beta chain under discussion was sequenced for a study of T cells in localized non-small cell lung cancer. The CDR3 covers 16 residues. V gave up 4 bases and J gave up 1 base, with 17 bases separating them. CDR1 is SGHDT and CDR2 is YYEEEE in the germline V gene. Clones were sequenced by immunoSEQ multiplex PCR, and TCRdb holds only the in-frame ones, with some missing. The sample holds 53,000 or so clones; about 89% are singletons and the top ten take 20%. The specimen comprised peripheral blood, sampled before any cancer treatment. The sequence derives from a man aged 40-75 years with stage I lung adenocarcinoma. The chain employs TRBV5-6 and TRBJ2-5, with D possibly being TRBD1 or TRBD2 (5 bases each). As DNA, the CDR3 is TGTGCCAGCAGCCAGAGGGGTCTCTATTCCCAAGAGACCCAGTACTTC. Its protein product is CASSQRGLYSQETQYF.